This T cell receptor beta chain was captured in a study of cytomegalovirus exposure and HLA in healthy donors (TCRdb year 2017). Regarding the study in general: According to a later analysis, the approximately 120 validation repertoires were produced on the same platform as the 666 repertoires of the first cohort. The study was designed to test whether signatures of past pathogen exposure could be identified by cataloging public T cell receptors. Along with the approximately 620-subject first cohort, a separate validation cohort of over a hundred different subjects was used. The study combined high-throughput TCR immunosequencing, statistical association of individual TCRs with disease status, and machine learning to predict cytomegalovirus infection status.

Library preparation used the immunoSEQ multiplex PCR assay. The published analysis was carried out like this. A statistical classification framework was developed to diagnose cytomegalovirus status using the catalog of TCR beta chain sequences. The table was pulled from immuneACCESS by TCRdb, which kept in-frame rearrangements only. Such tables lose some clones; where checked, under half of the loss comes from unresolved V genes, and the rest has no known cause. D and trimming come from the DNA, and the V and J calls and clone size come from that table. The sample table lists approximately 62,000 clones, about 91% of them with a count of one. The ten largest clones take up 1% to 1.5% of the sample. Points on this clone: Its antigen remains unidentified. No per-base quality is available; no much larger clone lies one base away.

Results the study describes overall, beyond this receptor: A total of roughly 160 TCR beta chains were listed by the study as associated with cytomegalovirus. A later analysis found that TCRs clustered in the first cohort also tended to co-occur in the roughly 120 validation repertoires, with 94% of cluster scores above 0. All 120 or so repertoires were used to score co-occurrence in the validation cohort in a later analysis, because that analysis had no HLA typing for the cohort. In vitro tests confirmed that three of the cytomegalovirus-associated TCR beta chains recognize cytomegalovirus antigens. According to the authors, the approach could potentially be generalized to other disease states and immunological phenotypes. Most TCR sequences were observed very rarely across donors, whereas some public TCRs were present in many individuals. Cytomegalovirus status was reported to be diagnosed by the classifier with high specificity and sensitivity in both the original and validation cohorts.

The donors were included in the validation cohort of over a hundred subjects, a group kept apart from the roughly 690-subject first cohort. CDR3 length: 15 amino acids, cysteine to phenylalanine. Only the CDR3 portion is preserved as DNA: 45 bases, with reading frame beginning at the first base. According to the germline V gene, CDR1 reads SGHRS and CDR2 reads YFSETQ. Deletion took 5 bases off V and 2 bases off J, with a span of 17 bases between the germline ends. The sample consisted of PBMCs. The receptor was isolated from a woman aged 18-35 years in good health and CMV-seronegative. The chain joins TRBV5-1 to TRBJ2-7, with TRBD2 perhaps the D gene, on 6 matching bases. The CDR3 sequence is CASSPPGAGTYEQYF. The nucleotide sequence is TGCGCCAGCAGTCCCCCCGGGGCGGGGACCTACGAGCAGTACTTC.